These 18 T cell receptor beta chains originate from one sample sequenced in a study of blood T cell repertoires in COVID-19. Profiling relied on immunoSEQ multiplex PCR, and the TCRdb table lists in-frame clones only, not all of them. This table holds roughly 200,000 clones, 75% to 90% found once. Sequencing was done on a sample of peripheral blood. Receptors were obtained from a woman of 80 years or more with COVID-19, enrolled during active disease.

V gene TRBV6-6 combines with J gene TRBJ1-1; 8 bases match TRBD1. V was pared by 6 bases and J by 4 bases, with 4 bases of the junction left unmatched. CDR1 and CDR2 from the germline V gene are MNHNY and SVGAGI (reference sequence). This CDR3 comprises 13 residues. CDR3 nucleotide sequence: TGTGCCAGCAGCGATCAGGGGGCCACTGAAGCTTTCTTT. Translation: CASSDQGATEAFF.

This chain uses TRBV9 with TRBJ2-2; D is unresolved. V was pared by 0 bases and J by 6 bases, with 9 bases between. The V gene's germline CDR1 is SGDLS and CDR2 YYNGEE. The CDR3 consists of 14 residues. CDR3 residues: CASSVEQVPGELFF. CDR3 in DNA: TGTGCCAGCAGCGTAGAGCAGGTTCCCGGGGAGCTGTTTTTT.

The gene calls are TRBV11-2 and TRBJ2-5, with 11 nucleotides matching TRBD2. Germline values: CDR1 SGHAT, CDR2 FQNNGV. Germline trimming cut 3 bases from V and 1 base from J; bases unmatched to any gene: 4. The CDR3 has 16 residues. CDR3 protein: CASSLASGGRQETQYF. CDR3 DNA sequence: TGTGCCAGCAGCTTGGCTAGCGGGGGGCGCCAAGAGACCCAGTACTTC.

The rearrangement joins TRBV15 to TRBJ1-4; TRBD1 aligns across 8 bases. Trimming removed 3 bases from V and 7 bases from J; junction bases left unmatched: 10. The V gene's germline CDR1 is LNHNV and CDR2 YYDKDF (reference sequence). The CDR3 consists of 16 residues. Here the CDR3 DNA reads TGTGCCACCAGCAGGGAGGTACAGGGGGAGAGTGAAAAACTGTTTTTT. Translation gives CATSREVQGESEKLFF. Drawing the rest from reference TRBV15 and TRBJ1-4, the complete variable domain is DAMVIQNPRYQVTQFGKPVTLSCSQTLNHNVMYWYQQKSSQAPKLLFHYYDKDFNNEADTPDNFQSRRPNTSFCFLDIRSPGLGDTAMYLCATSREVQGESEKLFFGSGTQLSVL.

The chain recombines TRBV20-1 with TRBJ2-1; D may be TRBD2 (6 bases). Trimming stripped 3 bases from V and 6 bases from J, with 18 bases between. This CDR3 is built from 15 residues. CDR1 and CDR2 (germline): DFQATT, SNEGSKA (reference sequence). The CDR3 DNA is TGCAGTGCTAGTAAGGCGGGGCAATTTTTCAATGAGCAGTTCTTC. Translation: CSASKAGQFFNEQFF.

The chain combines TRBV18 with TRBJ1-5, with 7 bases lining up with TRBD1. This CDR3 is built from 14 residues. Germline loops: CDR1 KGHSH, CDR2 LQKENI. Germline trimming cut 3 bases from V and 3 bases from J; bases unmatched to any gene: 2. CDR3 residues: CASSPGTDNQPQHF. Here the CDR3 DNA reads TGTGCCAGCTCACCCGGGACAGACAATCAGCCCCAGCATTTT.

The chain uses TRBV7-8 and TRBJ2-7, with D possibly being TRBD2 (6 bases). Germline V CDR1 and CDR2: SGHVS, FQNEAQ. Trimming shortened V by 5 bases and J by 4 bases, and 15 bases separated the two germline ends. This CDR3 comprises 14 residues. Here the CDR3 reads CASSPRRDQYEQYF. The CDR3 DNA is TGTGCCAGCAGCCCGCGGCGGGATCAATACGAGCAGTACTTC.

The V gene is TRBV5-1, the J gene TRBJ2-6, with D tentatively TRBD1 (6 bases). The CDR3 is 17 residues long. Looked up from germline, CDR1 is SGHRS and CDR2 is YFSETQ. V was clipped by 6 bases and J by 0 bases, with 16 bases between them. DNA for the CDR3: TGCGCCAGCACTACCGGGACATATAGCTCTGGGGCCAACGTCCTGACTTTC. It codes for CASTTGTYSSGANVLTF.

The V and J genes are TRBV2 and TRBJ2-7; the D is unclear. This CDR3 has 13 residues. Looked up from germline, CDR1 is SNHLY and CDR2 is FYNNEI. The V end lost 6 bases, the J end lost 2 bases, and 11 bases lay between the germline ends. The CDR3 loop is CASSVRVAYEQYF. The CDR3 region has the DNA TGTGCCAGCAGCGTAAGAGTTGCCTACGAGCAGTACTTC.

This clone was detected once. The rearrangement links TRBV28 to TRBJ1-3, with 7 positions matching TRBD1. V shed 6 bases and J 7 bases; nucleotides not matched to a gene: 6. Germline lookup yields CDR1 MDHEN and CDR2 SYDVKM. The CDR3 covers 13 residues. CDR3 in amino acids: CASSPGQRNTIYF. The CDR3 coding sequence is TGTGCCAGCAGCCCGGGACAGCGTAACACCATATATTTT.

This clone was counted only a few times. The V and J genes are TRBV5-6 and TRBJ2-7; D is perhaps TRBD1 (5 bases). The CDR3 runs 13 residues. Germline loops: CDR1 SGHDT, CDR2 YYEEEE. V lost 1 base and J 4 bases, leaving 9 bases between the germline ends. CDR3 loop: CASSLLPGYEQYF. CDR3 sequence (DNA): TGTGCCAGCAGCTTGCTTCCAGGGTACGAGCAGTACTTC.

The CDR3 DNA sequence: TGTGCCAGCAGCCAAGGACAGAATAATCAGCCCCAGCATTTT. Amino acids: CASSQGQNNQPQHF. The V gene is TRBV14, the J gene TRBJ1-5, with D maybe TRBD1 (5 bases). CDR1 and CDR2 from the germline V gene are SGHDN and FVKESK. V lost 1 base, J lost 4 bases, and 8 bases lay in between. The CDR3 consists of 14 residues.

In regard to this clone: The junction and the germline gene differ at one end; a read error may be behind it. The chain employs TRBV7-9 and TRBJ1-3; D remains unclear. CDR1 SEHNR and CDR2 FQNEAQ come from the germline V gene (reference sequence). The CDR3 consists of 12 residues. CDR3: CASSSLGDTIYF. The CDR3 nucleotides read TGTGCCAGCAGCTCCCTTGGAGACACCATATATTTT.

This clone was seen a single time. The chain has TRBV19 and TRBJ1-3; D unresolved. Looked up from germline, CDR1 is LNHDA and CDR2 is SQIVND (reference sequence). The ends were cut back, 7 bases at V and 2 bases at J, with 15 bases in the middle. The CDR3 runs 15 residues. The CDR3 region is CASTTVAGPGNTIYF. The CDR3 DNA sequence: TGTGCCAGTACTACGGTGGCAGGCCCTGGAAACACCATATATTTT. The full variable domain, completed using reference TRBV19 and TRBJ1-3, is DGGITQSPKYLFRKEGQNVTLSCEQNLNHDAMYWYRQDPGQGLRLIYYSQIVNDFQKGDIAEGYSVSREKKESFPLTVTSAQKNPTAFYLCASTTVAGPGNTIYFGEGSWLTVV.

The genes are TRBV6-6 and TRBJ2-7; 7 bases line up with TRBD1. The germline gives CDR1 MNHNY, CDR2 SVGAGI (reference sequence). The CDR3 spans 14 residues. The junction had 11 bases not matched to a gene; V was cut back by 6 bases and J by 6 bases. The CDR3 spells CASRLTGDQGEQYF. The CDR3 coding sequence is TGTGCCAGCAGGCTAACAGGGGATCAGGGCGAGCAGTACTTC.

The chain has TRBV10-3 and TRBJ2-5; D is uncertain. The CDR3 contains 14 residues. Germline V gene sequence: CDR1 ENHRY, CDR2 SYGVKD. With 0 bases removed from V and 5 bases from J, the gap between germline ends came to 10 bases. The CDR3 DNA is TGTGCCATCAGTGAGTCGAGCCTAGTTGAGACCCAGTACTTC. Encoded protein: CAISESSLVETQYF.

This chain links TRBV6-5 with TRBJ1-2; TRBD1 matches 9 bases. Germline-derived CDR1 and CDR2 are MNHEY and SVGAGI. The junction had 8 bases not matched to a gene; V was cut back by 11 bases and J by 1 base. CDR3 length equals 14 residues. The CDR3 region has the DNA TGTGCCGTCGGGAAGGGACAGGGTAACTATGGCTACACCTTC. Translation: CAVGKGQGNYGYTF.

The CDR3 DNA sequence: TGTGCCAGCAGCCGACGACATGAGGATACGCAGTATTTT. This codes for CASSRRHEDTQYF. V usage is TRBV7-8 and J usage is TRBJ2-3; D remains unclear. This CDR3 comprises 13 residues. Germline V gene data show CDR1 as SGHVS and CDR2 as FQNEAQ. Trimming took 5 bases from V and 6 from J, leaving 12 bases between them.